This TCR beta chain is drawn from a study of T cells in localized non-small cell lung cancer. The repertoire was sequenced with immunoSEQ multiplex PCR; TCRdb's copy has only in-frame clones and lacks some. The data contain roughly 71,000 clones, 85% to 90% of them singletons. This clone was counted between two and nine times. The input for sequencing was peripheral blood, taken before any cancer treatment. The sequence was obtained from an older male donor with stage III squamous cell lung carcinoma.

In nucleotides, the CDR3 is TGTGCCAGCAGCTTTGGTCTACTAAACAATGAGCAGTTCTTC. Amino acids: CASSFGLLNNEQFF. The genes are TRBV11-3 and TRBJ2-1; no clear D. Germline V gives CDR1 SGHNT, CDR2 YENEEA. V shed 3 bases and J shed 5 bases, with 11 bases lying between them. The CDR3 length is 14 residues.